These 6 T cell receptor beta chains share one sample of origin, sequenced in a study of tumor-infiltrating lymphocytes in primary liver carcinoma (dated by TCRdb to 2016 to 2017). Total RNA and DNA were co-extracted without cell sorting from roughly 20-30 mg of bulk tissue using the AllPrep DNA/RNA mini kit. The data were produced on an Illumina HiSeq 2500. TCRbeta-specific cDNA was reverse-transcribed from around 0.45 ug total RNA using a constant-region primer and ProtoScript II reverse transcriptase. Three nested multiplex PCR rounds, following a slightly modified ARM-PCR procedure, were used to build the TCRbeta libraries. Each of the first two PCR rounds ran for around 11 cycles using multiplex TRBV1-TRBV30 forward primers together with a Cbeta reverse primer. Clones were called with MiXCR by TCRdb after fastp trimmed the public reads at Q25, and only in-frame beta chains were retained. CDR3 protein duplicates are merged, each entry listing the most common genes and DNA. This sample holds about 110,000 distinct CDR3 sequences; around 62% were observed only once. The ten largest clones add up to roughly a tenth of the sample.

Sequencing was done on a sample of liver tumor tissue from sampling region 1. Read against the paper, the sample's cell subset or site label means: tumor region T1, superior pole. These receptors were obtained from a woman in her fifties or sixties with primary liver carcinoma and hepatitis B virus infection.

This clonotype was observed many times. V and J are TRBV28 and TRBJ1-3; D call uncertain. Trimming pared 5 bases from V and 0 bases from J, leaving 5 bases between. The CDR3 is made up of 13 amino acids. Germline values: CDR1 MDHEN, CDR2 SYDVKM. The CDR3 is CASSPSSGNTIYF. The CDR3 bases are TGTGCCAGCAGTCCCAGCTCTGGAAACACCATATATTTT. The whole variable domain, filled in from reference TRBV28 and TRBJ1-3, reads DVKVTQSSRYLVKRTGEKVFLECVQDMDHENMFWYRQDPGLGLRLIYFSYDVKMKEKGDIPEGYSVSREKKERFSLILESASTNQTSMYLCASSPSSGNTIYFGEGSWLTVV.

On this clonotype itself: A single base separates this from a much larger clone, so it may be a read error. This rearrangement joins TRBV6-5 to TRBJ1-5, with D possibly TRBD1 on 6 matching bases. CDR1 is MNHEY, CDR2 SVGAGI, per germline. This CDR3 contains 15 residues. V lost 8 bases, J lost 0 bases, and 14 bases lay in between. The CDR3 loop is CASGITGYSNQPQHF. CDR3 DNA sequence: TGTGCCAGCGGCATCACAGGGTATAGCAATCAGCCCCAGCATTTT.

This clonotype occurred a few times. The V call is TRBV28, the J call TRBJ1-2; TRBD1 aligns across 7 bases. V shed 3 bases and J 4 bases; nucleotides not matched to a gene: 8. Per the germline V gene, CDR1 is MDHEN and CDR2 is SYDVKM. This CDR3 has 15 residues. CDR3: CASSFFQGDRYGYTF. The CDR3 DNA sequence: TGTGCCAGCAGTTTTTTCCAGGGGGACCGCTATGGCTACACCTTC.

The CDR3 spells CASSSRTGRAVEQFF. CDR3 nucleotides: TGTGCCAGCAGCTCTAGGACAGGAAGGGCTGTTGAGCAGTTCTTC. The chain recombines TRBV5-4 with TRBJ2-1; TRBD1 matches 7 bases. Trimming took 3 bases from V and 9 from J; bases not matched to a gene: 12. The CDR3 runs to 15 residues. Germline CDR1 is SGHNT and CDR2 is YYREEE (reference sequence).

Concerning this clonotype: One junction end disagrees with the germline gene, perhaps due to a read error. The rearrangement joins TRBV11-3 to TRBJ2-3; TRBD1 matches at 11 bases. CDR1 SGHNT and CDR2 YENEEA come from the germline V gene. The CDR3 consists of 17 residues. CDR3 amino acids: CVSSRAAGQGASYTQYF. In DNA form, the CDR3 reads TGTGTCAGCAGCCGGGCGGCCGGACAGGGGGCCTCATATACGCAGTATTTT.

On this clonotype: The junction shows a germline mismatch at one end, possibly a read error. For the CDR3, the DNA is TGTGCCAGCCGCTTAATAGGGACCGGTCCTAACTATGAGCAGTACTTC. It translates to CASRLIGTGPNYEQYF. V and J are TRBV11-1 and TRBJ2-7; perhaps D is TRBD1 or TRBD2 (5 bases each). Germline V lookup: CDR1 SGHAT, CDR2 FQDESV (reference sequence). The CDR3 runs 16 residues.